The 17 T cell receptor beta chains listed next were all sequenced from one sample in a study of OX40 agonist ivuxolimab in advanced cancers. The table came from immunoSEQ multiplex PCR; TCRdb's copy has only in-frame clones and leaves some out. This sample yields some 60,000 clones, of which around 85% are seen a single time; 3% to 4.5% belongs to the top ten. Sequenced here: CD4+ or CD8+ T cells sorted from blood, sampled in a trial of the OX40 agonist ivuxolimab. Receptors originate from an adult with an advanced solid tumor such as melanoma, head and neck, liver or kidney cancer.

This chain links TRBV4-1 with TRBJ1-3, with D hard to call. Per the germline V gene, CDR1 is MGHRA and CDR2 is YSYEKL. The CDR3 spans 15 residues. Trimming cost V 2 bases and J 1 base, with 9 bases left between them. The CDR3 DNA is TGCGCCAGCAGCCAACCCCCGGGGTCTGGAAACACCATATATTTT. Translating it yields CASSQPPGSGNTIYF.

V gene TRBV5-8 combines with J gene TRBJ1-1; 9 bases line up with TRBD1. V shed 4 bases and J 5 bases; nucleotides not matched to a gene: 3. The CDR3 runs to 13 residues. CDR1 is SGHTS and CDR2 is YDEGEE in the germline V gene. Here the CDR3 reads CASSMDRGTEAFF. In DNA form, the CDR3 reads TGTGCCAGCAGCATGGACAGGGGTACTGAAGCTTTCTTT.

The chain joins TRBV6-1 to TRBJ2-7, with D perhaps matching TRBD1 (6 bases). Trimming cost V 2 bases and J 3 bases, with 11 bases left between them. The CDR3 has 14 amino acids. Looked up from germline, CDR1 is MNHNS and CDR2 is SASEGT. The CDR3 is CASSEMYRDYEQYF. CDR3 DNA: TGTGCCAGCAGTGAAATGTACAGGGACTACGAGCAGTACTTC.

The chain employs TRBV29-1 and TRBJ1-5; D is uncertain. Trimming pared 4 bases from V and 6 bases from J, leaving 10 bases between. Germline V gene sequence: CDR1 SQVTM, CDR2 ANQGSEA. The CDR3 runs to 12 residues. In DNA, the CDR3 is TGCAGCGTTGTTACGGGTGGTCAGCCCCAGCATTTT. It specifies CSVVTGGQPQHF.

As DNA, the CDR3 is TGTGCCAGCAGCCCCGGGAACAATCAGCCCCAGCATTTT. Residues: CASSPGNNQPQHF. This chain uses TRBV7-3 with TRBJ1-5, with D unresolved. Between the trimmed V and J ends, which lost 5 bases and 3 bases, there was a span of 8 bases. Per germline, CDR1 SGHTA and CDR2 FQGTGA. This CDR3 contains 13 residues.

The chain has TRBV2 and TRBJ1-4; TRBD1 aligns across 8 bases. Trimming cost V 6 bases and J 3 bases; bases outside gene matches: 6. CDR1 is SNHLY and CDR2 is FYNNEI in the germline V gene. CDR3 length equals 15 residues. In nucleotides, the CDR3 is TGTGCCAGCAGCAGACAGGGGAAGTCTAATGAAAAACTGTTTTTT. This encodes CASSRQGKSNEKLFF.

The chain uses TRBV5-1 and TRBJ2-7; 10 bases are a match to TRBD1. The J segment lost 3 bases and the V segment lost 0 bases, leaving 6 bases of the junction unmatched. Germline CDR1 SGHRS, CDR2 YFSETQ. The CDR3 is made up of 16 amino acids. This CDR3 reads CASSLGSGTGDYEQYF. CDR3 nucleotide sequence: TGCGCCAGCAGCTTGGGGTCTGGGACAGGGGACTACGAGCAGTACTTC.

The chain is built from TRBV29-1 and TRBJ1-2; the D is unclear. Trimming took 6 bases from V and 2 from J, leaving 10 bases between them. From germline, CDR1 is SQVTM and CDR2 ANQGSEA. The CDR3 length is 12 residues. Here the CDR3 DNA reads TGCAGCGTCCAAACGACAAACTATGGCTACACCTTC. Translating it yields CSVQTTNYGYTF.

This clone showed up just a few times. The chain uses TRBV28 and TRBJ1-6; no clear D gene. This CDR3 spans 12 amino acids. CDR1 and CDR2 (germline): MDHEN, SYDVKM. Trimming shortened V by 6 bases and J by 11 bases, and 11 bases separated the two germline ends. CDR3 sequence: CASSLGRTPLHF. The CDR3 DNA follows: TGTGCCAGCAGCTTGGGTCGGACACCCCTCCACTTT.

The J gene is TRBJ2-5, the V gene TRBV5-6; 12 bases fit TRBD2. Germline loops: CDR1 SGHDT, CDR2 YYEEEE. With 3 bases clipped from V and 4 bases from J, the junction kept 4 bases outside the gene matches. This CDR3 contains 15 residues. CDR3: CASSSLAGGPETQYF. CDR3 in DNA: TGTGCCAGCAGCTCCCTAGCGGGAGGGCCAGAGACCCAGTACTTC.

This sequence joins TRBV2 and TRBJ1-3; maybe TRBD1 (5 bases). The CDR3 has 17 amino acids. Between the trimmed V and J ends, which lost 2 bases and 0 bases, there was a span of 14 bases. Germline loops: CDR1 SNHLY, CDR2 FYNNEI. The CDR3 protein is CASSEKVFRDSGNTIYF. The CDR3 DNA sequence: TGTGCCAGCAGTGAAAAGGTTTTCAGGGACTCTGGAAACACCATATATTTT. Complete variable domain (other parts from reference TRBV2 and TRBJ1-3): EPEVTQTPSHQVTQMGQEVILRCVPISNHLYFYWYRQILGQKVEFLVSFYNNEISEKSEIFDDQFSVERPDGSNFTLKIRSTKLEDSAMYFCASSEKVFRDSGNTIYFGEGSWLTVV.

This sequence joins TRBV5-1 and TRBJ2-7, with D tentatively TRBD1 (6 bases). This CDR3 has 15 amino acids. Trimming took off 5 bases at V and 7 bases at J, with 22 bases between the two ends. Germline-derived CDR1 and CDR2 are SGHRS and YFSETQ. In nucleotides, the CDR3 is TGCGCCAGCAGTAACCTCGGGACACTTGGAGATGAGCAGTACTTC. Amino acid sequence: CASSNLGTLGDEQYF.

V and J are TRBV30 and TRBJ2-5; D is ambiguous. Germline CDR1 GTSNPN, CDR2 SVGIG (reference sequence). V was cut by 1 base and J by 2 bases, with 17 bases left in between. This CDR3 has 16 residues. The CDR3 nucleotides read TGTGCCTGGAGTGGTCCAAGGTCGGGCGCTCAAGAGACCCAGTACTTC. This sequence encodes CAWSGPRSGAQETQYF.

The V call is TRBV4-2, the J call TRBJ2-3; D possibly matches TRBD1 or TRBD2 (6 bases each). V lost 0 bases and J lost 1, with 11 bases in between. CDR3 size: 16 residues. CDR1 and CDR2 from the germline V gene are LGHNA and YNFKEQ. The CDR3 protein is CASSQEGGQGTDTQYF. The CDR3 region has the DNA TGTGCCAGCAGCCAAGAAGGGGGGCAGGGCACAGATACGCAGTATTTT.

This rearrangement joins TRBV6-1 to TRBJ1-3, with no clear D. Germline assignment: CDR1 MNHNS and CDR2 SASEGT. The CDR3 has 14 amino acids. Trimming shortened V by 2 bases and J by 2 bases, and 7 bases separated the two germline ends. CDR3 residues: CASSERAAGNTIYF. In DNA form, the CDR3 reads TGTGCCAGCAGTGAAAGGGCCGCTGGAAACACCATATATTTT.

This chain uses TRBV7-9 with TRBJ2-5; the match to TRBD1 covers 9 bases. The DNA end is more similar to TRBJ2-7, so the J call may be wrong. Germline V CDR1 and CDR2: SEHNR, FQNEAQ (reference sequence). This CDR3 contains 15 residues. This CDR3 reads CASSPGTGRSYEQYF. In DNA, the CDR3 is TGTGCCAGCAGCCCCGGGACAGGGAGGTCCTACGAGCAGTACTTC.

Concerning this clone: Other DNA sequences from this sample encode an identical CDR3 as well. The CDR3, as DNA: TGTGCCAGCAGCTTAGGGTGGGCTGAAGCTTTCTTT. Amino acid sequence: CASSLGWAEAFF. The V call is TRBV5-6, the J call TRBJ1-1; D not certain. Trimming cost V 2 bases and J 6 bases, with 8 bases left between them. The V gene's germline CDR1 is SGHDT and CDR2 YYEEEE. There are 12 residues in the CDR3.